Reported below is one TCR beta chain. Antigen unknown. CD45RO-negative, CCR7-selected cells formed the naive CD8 fraction, which excluded terminally differentiated effector memory CD45RA+ cells. The CDR3 length is 16 residues. V was clipped by 5 bases and J by 6 bases; unmatched bases: 9. The germline V gene has CDR1 PRHDT and CDR2 FYEKMQ (reference sequence). Genomic DNA per cell subset filled all wells of several immunoSEQ plates. The data were produced by immunoSEQ multiplex PCR, yet TCRdb's version contains in-frame clones alone and is incomplete. The table records some 800,000 clones, 85% to 95% of them present only once. This entry is derived from a study of shared clonotypes between healthy human individuals. In the study overall: Participating donors consisted of a couple of women and a few men aged 18 to 49.

Study findings and constraints: Compared with memory subsets, naive subsets generally had larger estimated richness. When compared with the clonotypes that were shared by all four sorted-subset donors, the non-shared clonotypes turned out to have lower generation probabilities.

The chain combines TRBV13 with TRBJ2-3, with 12 bases fitting TRBD2. The sequenced sample was naive CD8+ T cells sorted from blood. The TCR comes from a man between 25 and 39 years old in good health. This CDR3 is CASSSKTSGRPDTQYF. The CDR3 nucleotides read TGTGCCAGCAGCAGCAAGACTAGCGGGAGACCCGATACGCAGTATTTT.